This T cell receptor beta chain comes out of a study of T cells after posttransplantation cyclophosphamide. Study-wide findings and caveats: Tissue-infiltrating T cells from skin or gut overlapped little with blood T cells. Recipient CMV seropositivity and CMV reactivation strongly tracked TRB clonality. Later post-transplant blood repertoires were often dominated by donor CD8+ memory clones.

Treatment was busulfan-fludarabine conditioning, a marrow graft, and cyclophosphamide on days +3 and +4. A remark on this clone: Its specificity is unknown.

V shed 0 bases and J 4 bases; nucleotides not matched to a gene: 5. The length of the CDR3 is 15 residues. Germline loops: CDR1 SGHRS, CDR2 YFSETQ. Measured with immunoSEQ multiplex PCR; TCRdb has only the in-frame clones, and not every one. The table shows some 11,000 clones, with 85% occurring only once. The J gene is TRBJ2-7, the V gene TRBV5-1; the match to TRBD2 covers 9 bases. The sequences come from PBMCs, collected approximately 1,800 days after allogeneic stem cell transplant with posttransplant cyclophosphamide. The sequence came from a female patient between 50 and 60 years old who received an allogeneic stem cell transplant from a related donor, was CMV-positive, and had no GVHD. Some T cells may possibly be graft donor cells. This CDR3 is CASSLGGRAGYEQYF. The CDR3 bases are TGCGCCAGCAGCTTGGGCGGGAGGGCCGGATACGAGCAGTACTTC.